This T cell receptor (beta chain) originates from a study of cytomegalovirus exposure and HLA in healthy donors. Study observations and caveats: Immune exposure information available was restricted to CMV serostatus. Reportedly, cytomegalovirus status was diagnosed with high sensitivity and specificity.

With respect to this clone: Its antigen is undetermined. The sample contains more than one DNA sequence encoding this CDR3.

Both 60 Vbeta primers and 13 Jbeta primers went into the PCR. Produced via immunoSEQ multiplex PCR; TCRdb's table is partial and in-frame only. Seen here are roughly 130,000 clones, roughly 80% observed once, and the top ten hold more than 0.9%. This CDR3 region has 14 residues. V shed 0 bases and J 5 bases; nucleotides not matched to a gene: 2. Germline CDR1 and CDR2: MGHRA and YSYEKL. Input material: PBMCs. The TCR originated in a boy between 10 and 17 years old in good health and CMV-seronegative. V and J are TRBV4-1 and TRBJ1-2; 8 bases agree with TRBD1. The CDR3 region is CASSQEGQVYGYTF. CDR3 DNA: TGCGCCAGCAGCCAAGAGGGACAGGTTTATGGCTACACCTTC.